These 25 T cell receptor beta chains came from one sample sequenced in a study of beta chain features in type 1 diabetes. Sequencing targeted expressed TCRB transcripts, as all isolated RNA had been reverse transcribed. TCRdb keeps only in-frame clones here, not all; method: immunoSEQ multiplex PCR. The sample gives 200,000 to 250,000 clones, 9.6% of which show up once; under 0.045% is in the top ten. The specimen was naive CD4+ T cells from blood. Receptors were obtained from a woman younger than 35 in good health.

The chain carries TRBV18 and TRBJ2-1, with D possibly TRBD1 on 6 matching bases. V dropped 2 bases and J dropped 5 bases, with 13 bases sitting between them. The CDR3 runs to 15 residues. Germline-derived CDR1 and CDR2 are KGHSH and LQKENI. The CDR3 here is CASSPRQGTNNEQFF. For the CDR3, the DNA is TGTGCCAGCTCACCAAGGCAGGGGACGAACAATGAGCAGTTCTTC.

The chain employs TRBV9 and TRBJ2-3; D uncertain. The CDR3 length is 14 residues. The germline V gene has CDR1 SGDLS and CDR2 YYNGEE. Trimming shortened V by 0 bases and J by 4 bases, and 9 bases separated the two germline ends. CDR3 DNA: TGTGCCAGCAGCGTAGCTTCCAGCGCAGATACGCAGTATTTT. Translation gives CASSVASSADTQYF.

This clone was picked up a small number of times. CDR3: CASSSHRDRDNEQFF. DNA for the CDR3: TGTGCCAGCAGCTCCCACCGGGACAGGGACAATGAGCAGTTCTTC. The chain uses TRBV7-2 and TRBJ2-1, with 9 bases that match TRBD1. Germline loops: CDR1 SGHTA, CDR2 FQGNSA. The ends lost 4 bases at V and 5 bases at J; junction bases unmatched: 6. This CDR3 region has 15 residues. Drawing the rest from reference TRBV7-2 and TRBJ2-1, the complete variable domain is GAGVSQSPSNKVTEKGKDVELRCDPISGHTALYWYRQSLGQGLEFLIYFQGNSAPDKSGLPSDRFSAERTGGSVSTLTIQRTQQEDSAVYLCASSSHRDRDNEQFFGPGTRLTVL.

The rearrangement links TRBV11-2 to TRBJ1-5; 9 positions match TRBD1. CDR3 length equals 17 residues. Germline V gene sequence: CDR1 SGHAT, CDR2 FQNNGV. V lost 5 bases, J lost 3 bases, and 11 bases stayed unmatched. The CDR3 here is CASSRGAGQGINQPQHF. Written as DNA, the CDR3 is TGTGCCAGCAGCCGAGGCGCGGGACAGGGCATCAATCAGCCCCAGCATTTT.

This chain connects TRBV5-1 to TRBJ2-7, with D possibly being TRBD2 (6 bases). The V end lost 7 bases, the J end lost 7 bases, and 21 bases lay between the germline ends. In germline, CDR1 is SGHRS, CDR2 YFSETQ. The CDR3 totals 14 residues. CDR3 in amino acids: CASSSLRERGEQYF. The DNA for the CDR3 is TGCGCCAGCTCCTCTCTCAGGGAACGGGGGGAGCAGTACTTC.

J is TRBJ2-2 and V is TRBV30, with TRBD2 identical over 11 bases. The germline CDR1 and CDR2 sequences are GTSNPN and SVGIG (reference sequence). After removal of 2 bases from V and 6 bases from J, the junction contained 11 bases not matched to a gene. CDR3 length: 17 amino acids. CDR3 loop: CAWSFLSGRASAGELFF. The CDR3 DNA is TGTGCCTGGAGTTTCCTTAGCGGGAGGGCCTCCGCCGGGGAGCTGTTTTTT.

The genes are TRBV7-9 and TRBJ2-3, with 7 bases aligning to TRBD1. Per germline, CDR1 SEHNR and CDR2 FQNEAQ (reference sequence). The V segment lost 5 bases and the J segment 1 base; nucleotides outside the gene matches: 9. The CDR3 has 16 residues. The CDR3: CASSHGTVVGTDTQYF. CDR3 coding DNA: TGTGCCAGCAGCCACGGGACAGTCGTAGGCACAGATACGCAGTATTTT.

This clone showed up just a few times. This chain links TRBV7-9 with TRBJ2-5; 8 bases are a match to TRBD2. The CDR3 contains 17 residues. Germline V gene lookup returns CDR1 SEHNR and CDR2 FQNEAQ (reference sequence). The junction had 10 bases not matched to a gene; V was cut back by 2 bases and J by 2 bases. CDR3 nucleotide sequence: TGTGCCAGCAGCTTACTAGCGGGCCGACTCCTTCAAGAGACCCAGTACTTC. Its translation: CASSLLAGRLLQETQYF. Using reference TRBV7-9 and TRBJ2-5 for the parts outside the CDR3, the full variable domain is DTGVSQNPRHKITKRGQNVTFRCDPISEHNRLYWYRQTLGQGPEFLTYFQNEAQLEKSRLLSDRFSAERPKGSFSTLEIQRTEQGDSAMYLCASSLLAGRLLQETQYFGPGTRLLVL.

This clone was seen a handful of times. The chain joins TRBV5-1 to TRBJ2-2; maybe TRBD2 (5 bases). V was cut by 4 bases and J by 4 bases, with 20 bases left in between. The CDR3 runs to 17 residues. Germline V gives CDR1 SGHRS, CDR2 YFSETQ. The CDR3 bases are TGCGCCAGCAGCCTAGGCTCGGAGGCTAGGATCACCGGGGAGCTGTTTTTT. It yields the protein CASSLGSEARITGELFF. Full variable domain (rest looked up from reference TRBV5-1 and TRBJ2-2): KAGVTQTPRYLIKTRGQQVTLSCSPISGHRSVSWYQQTPGQGLQFLFEYFSETQRNKGNFPGRFSGRQFSNSRSEMNVSTLELGDSALYLCASSLGSEARITGELFFGEGSRLTVL.

The chain links TRBV7-2 to TRBJ1-5, with TRBD1 matching over 7 bases. V dropped 5 bases and J dropped 0; count of bases not matched to a gene: 7. The CDR3 has 16 amino acids. Germline loops: CDR1 SGHTA, CDR2 FQGNSA. Here the CDR3 DNA reads TGTGCCAGCAGCGCCGGGACAGTCCTTAGCAATCAGCCCCAGCATTTT. Its protein product is CASSAGTVLSNQPQHF.

This clone was seen a few times. The chain uses TRBV6-4 and TRBJ1-1; no clear D. Per the germline V gene, CDR1 is MRHNA and CDR2 is SNTAGT. The CDR3 length is 14 residues. Trimming took 0 bases from V and 4 from J, leaving 9 bases between them. CDR3 bases: TGTGCCAGCAGTGACTCATTAAGGAGCACTGAAGCTTTCTTT. Translating gives CASSDSLRSTEAFF.

In this sample, this clone turned up a few times. The V call is TRBV27, the J call TRBJ2-5, with TRBD1 matching 7 bases. The CDR3 totals 15 residues. From germline, CDR1 is MNHEY and CDR2 SMNVEV (reference sequence). The trim removed 5 bases at V and 4 bases at J, leaving 10 bases unmatched. CDR3 in DNA: TGTGCCAGCAGTCCCAACAGGGGAGTAGGAGAGACCCAGTACTTC. This sequence encodes CASSPNRGVGETQYF.

This clone was detected a few times. The V gene is TRBV7-9, the J gene TRBJ2-2; a possible D gene is TRBD2 (6 bases). The CDR3 has 16 amino acids. The V end lost 4 bases, the J end lost 1 base, and 13 bases lay between the germline ends. In germline, CDR1 is SEHNR, CDR2 FQNEAQ (reference sequence). CDR3 sequence (DNA): TGTGCCAGCAGCTCCAGACCCGGGGGGAACACCGGGGAGCTGTTTTTT. It encodes CASSSRPGGNTGELFF.

This clone was observed a few times. The CDR3 reads CASSGVSGTYNEQFF. CDR3 nucleotides: TGTGCCAGCAGTGGGGTTAGCGGGACATACAATGAGCAGTTCTTC. The chain links TRBV11-2 to TRBJ2-1; TRBD2 aligns across 8 bases. This CDR3 comprises 15 residues. Looked up from germline, CDR1 is SGHAT and CDR2 is FQNNGV. V shed 6 bases and J 4 bases; nucleotides not matched to a gene: 8. Full variable domain (remainder filled in from reference TRBV11-2 and TRBJ2-1): EAGVAQSPRYKIIEKRQSVAFWCNPISGHATLYWYQQILGQGPKLLIQFQNNGVVDDSQLPKDRFSAERLKGVDSTLKIQPAKLEDSAVYLCASSGVSGTYNEQFFGPGTRLTVL.

This clone was observed a few times. The V and J genes are TRBV5-6 and TRBJ1-5, with TRBD1 matching 9 bases. The CDR3 is made up of 15 amino acids. J was trimmed by 3 bases and V by 3 bases; bases with no gene match: 4. Germline V gives CDR1 SGHDT, CDR2 YYEEEE. CDR3 nucleotide sequence: TGTGCCAGCAGCTCCGGGACAGGGCTCAATCAGCCCCAGCATTTT. It specifies CASSSGTGLNQPQHF.

This clone was counted a few times. CDR3 loop: CASSFALGGMNTEAFF. The CDR3 coding sequence is TGCGCCAGCAGCTTCGCCCTCGGGGGAATGAACACTGAAGCTTTCTTT. The V gene is TRBV5-1, the J gene TRBJ1-1, with D maybe TRBD1 (5 bases). The germline V gene encodes CDR1 SGHRS and CDR2 YFSETQ. V lost 2 bases, J lost 0 bases, and 14 bases lay in between. This CDR3 is built from 16 residues. Supplemented by reference TRBV5-1 and TRBJ1-1, the full variable domain reads KAGVTQTPRYLIKTRGQQVTLSCSPISGHRSVSWYQQTPGQGLQFLFEYFSETQRNKGNFPGRFSGRQFSNSRSEMNVSTLELGDSALYLCASSFALGGMNTEAFFGQGTRLTVV.

The V and J genes are TRBV14 and TRBJ1-3; D is uncertain. Trimming cost V 1 base and J 8 bases, with 6 bases left between them. The germline gives CDR1 SGHDN, CDR2 FVKESK. The CDR3 is made up of 12 amino acids. The CDR3 sequence is CASSQVSDTIYF. The CDR3, as DNA: TGTGCCAGCAGCCAAGTCAGTGACACCATATATTTT.

This clone was seen more than once but under ten times. The genes are TRBV6-5 and TRBJ2-7; weak D call: TRBD1 (6 bases). The germline V gene has CDR1 MNHEY and CDR2 SVGAGI. V lost 7 bases and J 3 bases, leaving 19 bases between the germline ends. This CDR3 comprises 15 residues. The chain's CDR3 is CASTDPGQGRYEQYF. CDR3 sequence (DNA): TGTGCCAGCACCGACCCGGGGCAGGGGCGCTACGAGCAGTACTTC.

This clone was counted only a few times. This chain joins TRBV5-4 and TRBJ2-7, with 8 bases fitting TRBD2. With V trimmed by 0 bases and J by 6 bases, 11 bases remained unmatched. From germline, CDR1 is SGHNT and CDR2 YYREEE (reference sequence). The CDR3 runs 16 residues. In DNA form, the CDR3 reads TGTGCCAGCAGCTTGGCCGTAAGTAGCGGGACTTCCGAGCAGTACTTC. It is translated as CASSLAVSSGTSEQYF.

This clone has just a few counts. CDR3 in amino acids: CASSSDGSSYEQYF. CDR3 nucleotides: TGTGCCAGCAGCAGCGACGGCAGCTCCTACGAGCAGTACTTC. V gene TRBV6-5 combines with J gene TRBJ2-7; D call uncertain. Trimming stripped 6 bases from V and 0 bases from J, with 12 bases between. CDR1 is MNHEY, CDR2 SVGAGI, per germline. The length of the CDR3 is 14 residues.

This sequence joins TRBV30 and TRBJ1-1, with D perhaps TRBD1 (6 bases). Trimming removed 0 bases from V and 9 bases from J, with 14 bases in between. The CDR3 extends over 13 amino acids. CDR1 is GTSNPN, CDR2 SVGIG, per germline (reference sequence). CDR3 DNA: TGTGCCTGGAGTGTACGGGCAGGGGAGAAAGCTTTCTTT. Translation: CAWSVRAGEKAFF.

This chain uses TRBV2 with TRBJ2-2, with D tentatively TRBD1 (6 bases). The CDR3 loop spans 14 amino acids. From germline, CDR1 is SNHLY and CDR2 FYNNEI. Trimming removed 6 bases from V and 1 base from J, with 9 bases in between. The DNA for the CDR3 is TGTGCCAGCAGCCCGGACAGGAACACCGGGGAGCTGTTTTTT. It is translated as CASSPDRNTGELFF.

This clone turned up a few times. The chain recombines TRBV5-4 with TRBJ2-1, with D possibly being TRBD1 (5 bases). The CDR3 has 13 residues. Germline V gives CDR1 SGHNT, CDR2 YYREEE (reference sequence). Trimming left V 4 bases short and J 7 bases short, with 12 bases between. CDR3 residues: CASSERQNNEQFF. The CDR3 DNA is TGTGCCAGCAGCGAACGACAGAATAATGAGCAGTTCTTC.

The rearrangement links TRBV29-1 to TRBJ2-7, with 7 bases identical to TRBD1. Germline V gene lookup returns CDR1 SQVTM and CDR2 ANQGSEA. This CDR3 comprises 12 residues. V lost 6 bases, J lost 4 bases, and 6 bases stayed unmatched. This CDR3 reads CSVRTGPYEQYF. The CDR3 DNA reads as TGCAGCGTCCGGACAGGTCCGTACGAGCAGTACTTC.

The chain uses TRBV10-3 and TRBJ2-2, with D possibly matching TRBD1 (6 bases). Germline V CDR1 and CDR2: ENHRY, SYGVKD. Trimming took off 7 bases at V and 1 base at J, with 10 bases between the two ends. The length of the CDR3 is 14 residues. The DNA for the CDR3 is TGTGCCATCACTAGGACAGAGAACACCGGGGAGCTGTTTTTT. It codes for CAITRTENTGELFF.